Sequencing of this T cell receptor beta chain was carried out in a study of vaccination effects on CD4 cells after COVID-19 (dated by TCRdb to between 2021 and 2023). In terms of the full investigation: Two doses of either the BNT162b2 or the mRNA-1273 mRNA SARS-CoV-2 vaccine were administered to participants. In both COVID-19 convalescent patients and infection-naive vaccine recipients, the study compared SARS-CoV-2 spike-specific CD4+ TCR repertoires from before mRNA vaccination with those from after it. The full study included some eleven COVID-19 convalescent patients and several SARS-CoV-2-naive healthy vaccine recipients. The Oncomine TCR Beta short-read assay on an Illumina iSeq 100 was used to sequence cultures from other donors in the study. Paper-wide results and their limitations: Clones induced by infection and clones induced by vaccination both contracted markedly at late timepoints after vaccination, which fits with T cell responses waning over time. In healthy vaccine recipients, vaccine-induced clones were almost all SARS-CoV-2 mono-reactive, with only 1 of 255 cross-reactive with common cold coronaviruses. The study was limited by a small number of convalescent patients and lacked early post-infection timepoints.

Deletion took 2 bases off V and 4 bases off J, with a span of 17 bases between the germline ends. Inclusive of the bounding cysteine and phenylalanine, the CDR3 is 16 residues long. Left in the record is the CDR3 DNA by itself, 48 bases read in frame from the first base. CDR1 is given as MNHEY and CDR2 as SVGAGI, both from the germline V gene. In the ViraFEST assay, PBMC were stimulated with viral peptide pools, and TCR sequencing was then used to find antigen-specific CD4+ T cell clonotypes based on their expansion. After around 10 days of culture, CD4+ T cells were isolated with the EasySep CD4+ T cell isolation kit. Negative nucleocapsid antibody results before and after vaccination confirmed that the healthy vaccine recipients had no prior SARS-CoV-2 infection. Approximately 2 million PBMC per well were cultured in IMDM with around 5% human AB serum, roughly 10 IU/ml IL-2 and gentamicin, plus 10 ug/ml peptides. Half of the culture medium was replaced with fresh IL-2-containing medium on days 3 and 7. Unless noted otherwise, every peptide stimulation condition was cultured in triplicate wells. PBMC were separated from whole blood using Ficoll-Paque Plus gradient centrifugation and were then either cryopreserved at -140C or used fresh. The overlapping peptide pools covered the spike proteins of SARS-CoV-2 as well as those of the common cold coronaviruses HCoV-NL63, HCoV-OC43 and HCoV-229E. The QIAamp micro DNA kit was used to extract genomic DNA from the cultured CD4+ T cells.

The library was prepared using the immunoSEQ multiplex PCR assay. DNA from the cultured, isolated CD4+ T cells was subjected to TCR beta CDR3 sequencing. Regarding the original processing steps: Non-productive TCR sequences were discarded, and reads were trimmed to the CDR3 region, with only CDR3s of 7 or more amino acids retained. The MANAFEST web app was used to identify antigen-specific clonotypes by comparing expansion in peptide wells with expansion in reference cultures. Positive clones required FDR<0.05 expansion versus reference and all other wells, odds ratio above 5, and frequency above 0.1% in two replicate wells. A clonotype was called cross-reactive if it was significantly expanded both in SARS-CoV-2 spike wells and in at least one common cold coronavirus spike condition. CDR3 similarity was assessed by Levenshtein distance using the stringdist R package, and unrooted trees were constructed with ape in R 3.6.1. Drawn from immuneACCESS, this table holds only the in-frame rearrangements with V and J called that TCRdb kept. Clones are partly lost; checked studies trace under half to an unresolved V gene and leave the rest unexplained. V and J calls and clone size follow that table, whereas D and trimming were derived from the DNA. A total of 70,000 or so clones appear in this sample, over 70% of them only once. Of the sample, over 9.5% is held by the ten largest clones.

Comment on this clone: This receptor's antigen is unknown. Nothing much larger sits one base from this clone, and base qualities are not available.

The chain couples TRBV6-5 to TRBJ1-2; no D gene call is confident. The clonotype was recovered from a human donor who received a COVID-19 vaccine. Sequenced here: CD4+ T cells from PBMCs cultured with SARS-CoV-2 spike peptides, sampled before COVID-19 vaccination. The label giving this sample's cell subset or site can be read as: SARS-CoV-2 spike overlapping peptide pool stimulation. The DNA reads TGTGCCAGCAGTTACAGGGAGCCCTGGGGTAGCTATGGCTACACCTTC. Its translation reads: CASSYREPWGSYGYTF.